The 32 T cell receptor beta chains below all came from one sample that was sequenced in a study of blood T cell repertoires in COVID-19. Sequencing was performed with immunoSEQ multiplex PCR; in TCRdb, only in-frame clones are kept and a portion is missing. The sample contains a few hundred thousand clones, about 89% of which appear only once. Sequences were obtained from PBMCs or T cells enriched from blood (not recorded which). Source of these receptors: a woman between 40 and 55 years old who had recovered from COVID-19.

The chain is built from TRBV4-1 and TRBJ2-2; a possible D gene is TRBD1 (6 bases). Deletions cut 6 bases from V and 3 bases from J, with 11 bases between. Germline V lookup: CDR1 MGHRA, CDR2 YSYEKL. The CDR3 consists of 14 residues. In DNA form, the CDR3 reads TGCGCCAGCAGATGGGACACCTACACCGGGGAGCTGTTTTTT. This encodes CASRWDTYTGELFF.

The genes are TRBV5-1 and TRBJ1-1; D might be TRBD1 (6 bases). With 8 bases removed from V and 8 bases from J, the gap between germline ends came to 10 bases. This CDR3 has 10 amino acids. The germline gives CDR1 SGHRS, CDR2 YFSETQ. The CDR3 nucleotides are TGCGCCAGAGGGGGAGGGGAAGCTTTCTTT. This codes for CARGGGEAFF.

The rearrangement links TRBV24-1 to TRBJ2-2; D is possibly TRBD1 (5 bases). V lost 9 bases and J lost 5, with 6 bases in between. This CDR3 has 11 residues. The germline V gene has CDR1 KGHDR and CDR2 SFDVKD. The CDR3 loop is CATGATGELFF. The CDR3 nucleotides read TGTGCCACCGGGGCAACCGGGGAGCTGTTTTTT.

This clone was seen only a few times. This sequence joins TRBV3-1 (or the pseudogene TRBV3-2) and TRBJ1-2, with D uncertain. The CDR3 runs to 14 residues. CDR1 and CDR2 (germline): LGHDT, YNNKEL (reference sequence). V was pared by 1 base and J by 4 bases, with 10 bases between. CDR3 sequence reads: CASSQGGRGYGYTF. The CDR3 DNA is TGTGCCAGCAGCCAAGGAGGGCGGGGCTATGGCTACACCTTC.

J is TRBJ1-1 and V is TRBV6-5, with 8 bases lining up with TRBD1. V lost 6 bases to trimming and J lost 3 bases; unmatched junction nucleotides: 6. The CDR3 has 14 residues. Germline V CDR1 and CDR2: MNHEY, SVGAGI. As DNA, the CDR3 is TGTGCCAGCAGCATTGACAGGGGAGACACTGAAGCTTTCTTT. This sequence encodes CASSIDRGDTEAFF.

The chain combines TRBV5-1 with TRBJ2-3; possible D gene TRBD2, 7 bases. The CDR3 spans 16 residues. Trimming stripped 4 bases from V and 7 bases from J, with 22 bases between. The germline V gene encodes CDR1 SGHRS and CDR2 YFSETQ. The CDR3 loop is CASSPTSDGGPYTQYF. The CDR3 DNA sequence: TGCGCCAGCAGCCCCACCTCTGACGGGGGGCCGTATACGCAGTATTTT.

This clone occurred a few times. The rearrangement joins TRBV7-8 to TRBJ2-5; 7 bases are shared with TRBD2. This CDR3 spans 16 amino acids. V lost 4 bases and J lost 4; bases outside the gene matches: 12. CDR1 is SGHVS, CDR2 FQNEAQ, per germline. The CDR3 region has the DNA TGTGCCAGCAGCTATCTAGTTGCGGGAGCATCAGAGACCCAGTACTTC. Translating gives CASSYLVAGASETQYF.

The chain employs TRBV4-3 and TRBJ1-1, with a tentative D call TRBD1 (5 bases). Trimming left V 1 base short and J 2 bases short, with 11 bases between. This CDR3 contains 15 residues. CDR1 is LGHNA, CDR2 YSLEER, per germline. CDR3 sequence reads: CASSQGRGYNTEAFF. The CDR3 DNA follows: TGCGCCAGCAGCCAAGGTCGGGGGTATAACACTGAAGCTTTCTTT.

In regard to this clone: Within the sample, other DNA sequences also encode this same CDR3. The chain employs TRBV18 and TRBJ2-7; tentative D call: TRBD2 (5 bases). The V gene lost 3 bases and the J gene lost 2 bases, with 5 bases spanning the gap. The CDR3 runs 12 residues. Germline V CDR1 and CDR2: KGHSH, LQKENI. CDR3 nucleotide sequence: TGTGCCAGCTCACCCGGGGCCTACGAGCAGTACTTC. Its translation: CASSPGAYEQYF.

The J gene is TRBJ2-7, the V gene TRBV13, with TRBD1 identical over 7 bases. This CDR3 spans 15 amino acids. J gave up 2 bases and V 5 bases, and 9 bases lay outside the gene matches. CDR1 is PRHDT and CDR2 is FYEKMQ in the germline V gene (reference sequence). DNA for the CDR3: TGTGCCAGCAGCCCCAGACAGGGAAGCGCCTACGAGCAGTACTTC. Translation gives CASSPRQGSAYEQYF.

This sequence joins TRBV28 and TRBJ1-2; 7 nucleotides match TRBD1. The CDR3 runs to 13 residues. Germline V gives CDR1 MDHEN, CDR2 SYDVKM. V shed 2 bases, J shed 7 bases, and the junction held 4 bases outside the gene matches. The CDR3 sequence: CASSLAGGSGYTF. The CDR3, as DNA: TGTGCCAGCAGTTTAGCAGGGGGGAGTGGCTACACCTTC.

The V and J genes are TRBV18 and TRBJ2-1; D call uncertain. CDR1 is KGHSH and CDR2 is LQKENI in the germline V gene. The V end was cut by 1 base, the J end by 9 bases, with 13 bases between. This CDR3 region has 14 residues. The CDR3 region is CASSPRPQIGEQFF. CDR3 in DNA: TGTGCCAGCTCACCACGGCCCCAGATTGGTGAGCAGTTCTTC.

The CDR3 sequence: CSVRGTSYSEQYF. In DNA, the CDR3 is TGCAGCGTAAGAGGGACATCTTATAGCGAGCAGTACTTC. The chain joins TRBV29-1 to TRBJ2-7; tentative D call: TRBD1 (6 bases). In germline, CDR1 is SQVTM, CDR2 ANQGSEA. The CDR3 extends over 13 amino acids. The ends were cut back, 6 bases at V and 6 bases at J, with 18 bases in the middle.

The chain has TRBV6-2 or TRBV6-3 and TRBJ1-5; 8 positions match TRBD1. Germline CDR1 and CDR2: MNHEY and SVGEGT. The CDR3 sequence is 16 residues long. J was trimmed by 3 bases and V by 4 bases; bases with no gene match: 8. CDR3 amino acids: CASSLRGQAPNQPQHF. DNA of the CDR3: TGTGCCAGCAGTTTACGGGGACAGGCCCCCAATCAGCCCCAGCATTTT.

This chain connects TRBV3-1 (or the pseudogene TRBV3-2) to TRBJ1-5; no reliable D call. From germline, CDR1 is LGHDT and CDR2 YNNKEL (reference sequence). Trimming removed 0 bases at V and 4 bases at J, with 7 bases between. CDR3 length equals 14 residues. CDR3 in amino acids: CASSQEGGNQPQHF. CDR3 nucleotides: TGTGCCAGCAGCCAAGAAGGAGGGAATCAGCCCCAGCATTTT.

The chain carries TRBV28 and TRBJ2-2; 7 bases align to TRBD1. Germline-derived CDR1 and CDR2 are MDHEN and SYDVKM. V dropped 5 bases and J dropped 5; count of bases not matched to a gene: 5. The CDR3 loop spans 14 amino acids. DNA for the CDR3: TGTGCCAGCAGTCATACAGGGGCTACCGGGGAGCTGTTTTTT. It translates to CASSHTGATGELFF.

The sample holds a few counts of this clone. The chain uses TRBV28 and TRBJ2-2; TRBD2 might be the D (7 bases). From germline, CDR1 is MDHEN and CDR2 SYDVKM. The CDR3 is 14 residues long. Between the trimmed V and J ends, which lost 11 bases and 3 bases, there was a span of 16 bases. In DNA, the CDR3 is TGTGCCGTCTCGGGGGGCGAAGACACCGGGGAGCTGTTTTTT. This translates into CAVSGGEDTGELFF. Based on the CDR3 plus reference TRBV28 and TRBJ2-2, the full variable domain is DVKVTQSSRYLVKRTGEKVFLECVQDMDHENMFWYRQDPGLGLRLIYFSYDVKMKEKGDIPEGYSVSREKKERFSLILESASTNQTSMYLCAVSGGEDTGELFFGEGSRLTVL.

V gene TRBV11-3 combines with J gene TRBJ2-3; D unresolved. The germline V gene has CDR1 SGHNT and CDR2 YENEEA. Trimming removed 5 bases at V and 1 base at J, with 10 bases between. The CDR3 sequence is 14 residues long. CDR3 bases: TGTGCCAGCAGCCCAACGGCGGGCACAGATACGCAGTATTTT. Protein: CASSPTAGTDTQYF.

The CDR3 DNA is TGTGCCAGTAGTCTAAGCAGGTACTATGGCTACACCTTC. It yields the protein CASSLSRYYGYTF. The V gene is TRBV19, the J gene TRBJ1-2; D remains unclear. V gave up 5 bases and J gave up 3 bases, with 10 bases separating them. The CDR3 contains 13 residues. Germline V gives CDR1 LNHDA, CDR2 SQIVND (reference sequence).

This sequence joins TRBV9 and TRBJ2-1, with D hard to call. This CDR3 has 13 amino acids. V was clipped by 0 bases and J by 12 bases, with 13 bases between them. CDR1 is SGDLS and CDR2 is YYNGEE in the germline V gene. This CDR3 is CASSVGGPIVQFF. The CDR3 nucleotides are TGTGCCAGCAGCGTAGGAGGCCCCATAGTGCAGTTCTTC.

The V call is TRBV3-1 (or the pseudogene TRBV3-2), the J call TRBJ2-1, with TRBD1 identical over 8 bases. J lost 0 bases, V lost 3 bases, and 4 bases had no gene match. From germline, CDR1 is LGHDT and CDR2 YNNKEL (reference sequence). The CDR3 loop spans 16 amino acids. The CDR3 loop is CASSQRTGHSYNEQFF. CDR3 in DNA: TGTGCCAGCAGCCAGAGGACAGGGCACTCCTACAATGAGCAGTTCTTC.

In its sample, this clone was seen once. The rearrangement links TRBV28 to TRBJ1-4; TRBD1 might be the D (5 bases). Germline V lookup: CDR1 MDHEN, CDR2 SYDVKM. Deletions cut 5 bases from V and 8 bases from J, with 15 bases between. CDR3 length: 14 residues. This CDR3 reads CASSGGFDREKLFF. DNA for the CDR3: TGTGCCAGCAGTGGGGGGTTCGATCGAGAAAAACTGTTTTTT.

This clone showed up just once. The chain uses TRBV4-1 and TRBJ1-2, with D unclear. Germline V gene data show CDR1 as MGHRA and CDR2 as YSYEKL. The CDR3 has 14 residues. Trimming stripped 5 bases from V and 3 bases from J, with 13 bases between. This CDR3 reads CASSSRREYYGYTF. CDR3 in DNA: TGCGCCAGCAGCTCCCGGAGGGAGTACTATGGCTACACCTTC.

V and J are TRBV9 and TRBJ2-5; 11 bases match TRBD2. The CDR3 loop spans 15 amino acids. Germline CDR1 and CDR2: SGDLS and YYNGEE. V was pared by 4 bases and J by 2 bases, with 4 bases of the junction left unmatched. CDR3 sequence (DNA): TGTGCCAGCAGCATTTTAGCGGGGGGGCAAGAGACCCAGTACTTC. Its translation is CASSILAGGQETQYF.

The rearrangement links TRBV13 to TRBJ1-1; D possibly corresponds to TRBD1 (5 bases). Trimming took off 1 base at V and 7 bases at J, with 10 bases between the two ends. The CDR3 sequence is 13 residues long. The germline gives CDR1 PRHDT, CDR2 FYEKMQ (reference sequence). CDR3 nucleotides: TGTGCCAGCAGCTTAGTTAGGAGGGGTGAAGCTTTCTTT. Translating gives CASSLVRRGEAFF.

The gene calls are TRBV2 and TRBJ2-3; possible D gene TRBD2, 6 bases. Trimming removed 6 bases from V and 2 bases from J, with 12 bases in between. The CDR3 contains 14 residues. CDR1 and CDR2 (germline): SNHLY, FYNNEI. CDR3 bases: TGTGCCAGCAGGGGGGACTCCCACACAGATACGCAGTATTTT. Amino acid sequence: CASRGDSHTDTQYF.

V gene TRBV15 combines with J gene TRBJ2-2; D not certain. Germline CDR1 and CDR2: LNHNV and YYDKDF (reference sequence). The CDR3 length is 17 residues. V lost 0 bases and J lost 0, with 11 bases in between. Written as DNA, the CDR3 is TGTGCCACCAGCAGAGATATGGAGTTCTCGAACACCGGGGAGCTGTTTTTT. It translates to CATSRDMEFSNTGELFF. Filled out from reference TRBV15 and TRBJ2-2, the complete variable domain reads DAMVIQNPRYQVTQFGKPVTLSCSQTLNHNVMYWYQQKSSQAPKLLFHYYDKDFNNEADTPDNFQSRRPNTSFCFLDIRSPGLGDTAMYLCATSRDMEFSNTGELFFGEGSRLTVL.

The chain combines TRBV24-1 with TRBJ2-1; 8 bases map to TRBD1. Germline CDR1 and CDR2: KGHDR and SFDVKD. The ends lost 6 bases at V and 7 bases at J; junction bases unmatched: 4. The CDR3 extends over 13 amino acids. CDR3: CATSTGGRNEQFF. The CDR3 DNA reads TGTGCCACCAGTACAGGGGGTAGGAATGAGCAGTTCTTC.

This clone was counted once. The V call is TRBV30, the J call TRBJ1-3; 8 bases match TRBD1. V trimming: 3 bases; J trimming: 1 base; junction bases outside the gene matches: 5. From germline, CDR1 is GTSNPN and CDR2 SVGIG (reference sequence). The CDR3 length is 15 residues. The CDR3 sequence: CAWSRRTGSGNTIYF. CDR3 nucleotide sequence: TGTGCCTGGAGCAGACGGACAGGGTCTGGAAACACCATATATTTT.

V gene TRBV18 combines with J gene TRBJ1-6, with TRBD1 matching 8 bases. Germline loops: CDR1 KGHSH, CDR2 LQKENI. The CDR3 runs to 15 residues. V trimming: 3 bases; J trimming: 10 bases; junction bases outside the gene matches: 8. CDR3 sequence: CASSPRTGRDSPLHF. For the CDR3, the DNA is TGTGCCAGCTCACCGCGGACAGGGAGGGACTCACCCCTCCACTTT.

The chain combines TRBV5-1 with TRBJ2-1, with 8 nucleotides matching TRBD2. The trim removed 2 bases at V and 9 bases at J, leaving 7 bases unmatched. Germline values: CDR1 SGHRS, CDR2 YFSETQ. The CDR3 covers 14 residues. CDR3 sequence (DNA): TGCGCCAGCAGCTTTTCGGGAGGGCCGATTGAGCAGTTCTTC. It specifies CASSFSGGPIEQFF. Full variable domain (outside the CDR3, taken from reference TRBV5-1 and TRBJ2-1): KAGVTQTPRYLIKTRGQQVTLSCSPISGHRSVSWYQQTPGQGLQFLFEYFSETQRNKGNFPGRFSGRQFSNSRSEMNVSTLELGDSALYLCASSFSGGPIEQFFGPGTRLTVL.

V usage is TRBV7-9 and J usage is TRBJ2-1, with D uncertain. In germline, CDR1 is SEHNR, CDR2 FQNEAQ (reference sequence). The ends were cut back, 1 base at V and 3 bases at J, with 4 bases in the middle. The CDR3 runs 13 residues. This CDR3 reads CASSLDNYNEQFF. Here the CDR3 DNA reads TGTGCCAGCAGCTTAGACAACTACAATGAGCAGTTCTTC.